A single sample is the source of the 9 T cell receptor beta chains below, sequenced in a study of technical replicates of blood from several donors. The protocol was immunoSEQ multiplex PCR, while the TCRdb copy is restricted to in-frame clones and leaves out a portion. This table holds 70,000 or so clones, about 90% found once. Sequences were obtained from T cells isolated from PBMCs. The receptor set was obtained from a human donor in good health.

V is TRBV2 and J is TRBJ2-7, with 7 bases aligning to TRBD1. This CDR3 comprises 10 residues. Germline values: CDR1 SNHLY, CDR2 FYNNEI. V lost 9 bases, J lost 5 bases, and 1 base stayed unmatched. The CDR3: CARGGNEQYF. The CDR3 DNA reads as TGTGCCAGAGGGGGCAACGAGCAGTACTTC.

This rearrangement joins TRBV7-9 to TRBJ1-2; D possibly corresponds to TRBD1 (5 bases). V gave up 3 bases and J gave up 8 bases, with 28 bases separating them. The CDR3 spans 18 residues. Germline loops: CDR1 SEHNR, CDR2 FQNEAQ (reference sequence). CDR3 DNA: TGTGCCAGCAGCTTCGACCTACGGCGACGGGACTACGGTTACGGCTACACCTTC. It translates to CASSFDLRRRDYGYGYTF.

The chain has TRBV7-8 and TRBJ1-1, with D tentatively TRBD1 (5 bases). Germline values: CDR1 SGHVS, CDR2 FQNEAQ. This CDR3 has 17 residues. Trimming cost V 5 bases and J 3 bases, with 22 bases left between them. Here the CDR3 reads CASSHVRTFIVDTEAFF. Here the CDR3 DNA reads TGTGCCAGCAGCCACGTCAGGACATTTATCGTGGACACTGAAGCTTTCTTT.

In its sample, this clone was seen a few times. The chain employs TRBV9 and TRBJ1-1; D is unclear. From germline, CDR1 is SGDLS and CDR2 YYNGEE. This CDR3 has 14 residues. Trimming removed 3 bases from V and 7 bases from J, with 16 bases in between. As DNA, the CDR3 is TGTGCCAGCAGCGCCGGAGCCTCGTCCGGTGAAGCTTTCTTT. This translates into CASSAGASSGEAFF.

The V call is TRBV4-1, the J call TRBJ2-1; 7 positions agree with TRBD2. With V trimmed by 1 base and J by 1 base, 10 bases remained unmatched. Germline V gene data show CDR1 as MGHRA and CDR2 as YSYEKL. The CDR3 consists of 18 residues. The CDR3 region is CASSQVLGGSVSYNEQFF. CDR3 bases: TGCGCCAGCAGCCAAGTCTTGGGCGGGAGCGTGTCCTACAATGAGCAGTTCTTC.

The table lists this clone with a count of one. V and J are TRBV2 and TRBJ2-5; no definite D call. V was cut by 2 bases and J by 0 bases, with 4 bases left in between. The CDR3 contains 13 residues. From germline, CDR1 is SNHLY and CDR2 FYNNEI. The CDR3 loop is CASSEQYQETQYF. As DNA, the CDR3 is TGTGCCAGCAGTGAACAGTACCAAGAGACCCAGTACTTC.

The rearrangement links TRBV27 to TRBJ1-5, with a weak D call TRBD1 (5 bases). Trimming pared 2 bases from V and 1 base from J, leaving 12 bases between. The CDR3 sequence is 16 residues long. From germline, CDR1 is MNHEY and CDR2 SMNVEV (reference sequence). CDR3 sequence: CASSLKTPGSNQPQHF. The CDR3 DNA follows: TGTGCCAGCAGTTTAAAGACCCCAGGGAGCAATCAGCCCCAGCATTTT.

The chain carries TRBV4-1 and TRBJ2-4, with 10 positions matching TRBD2. Germline V gene data show CDR1 as MGHRA and CDR2 as YSYEKL. The CDR3 is 16 amino acids. V shed 2 bases and J 6 bases; nucleotides not matched to a gene: 7. CDR3 nucleotides: TGCGCCAGCAGCCAACCTAGCGGGAGCGAGGTAAACATTCAGTACTTC. As protein: CASSQPSGSEVNIQYF.

V usage is TRBV9 and J usage is TRBJ2-5; 10 positions match TRBD2. Germline V lookup: CDR1 SGDLS, CDR2 YYNGEE. Losses at the gene ends were 0 bases for V and 6 bases for J; bases not matched to a gene: 8. This CDR3 is 16 amino acids long. The CDR3 sequence: CASSVAEREGGKTQYF. Written as DNA, the CDR3 is TGTGCCAGCAGCGTAGCCGAGCGGGAGGGTGGGAAGACCCAGTACTTC.